This T cell receptor (beta chain) was observed in a study of T-cell memory formation after mild COVID-19 (dated by TCRdb to about 2021). Turning to the overall study: TCR sequence clusters from the two donors were found to be largely donor specific. In two donors, T-cell clones that expanded and contracted after mild COVID-19 were followed by sequencing TCRalpha and TCRbeta repertoires longitudinally. Two young, previously healthy adult volunteers made up the cohort, one male and one female. The full study reports these points: Clones that contracted from day 15 to 85 showed balanced CD4/CD8 phenotypes, whereas a second wave of clones that expanded from day 15 to 37 leaned towards CD4+. SARS-CoV-2 specificity of the second-wave clones peaking on day 37 was not confirmed. The detection of some responding clones in pre-infection memory suggests that pre-existing cross-reactive memory T cells joined the SARS-CoV-2 response. Contracting CD4+ clones were located mainly in the CM and EM memory subsets, whereas CD8+ clones were found to be enriched in EMRA. The study covered only two mild cases, and larger cohorts including severe cases with pre-infection samples were considered necessary.

As regards this clonotype: Its antigen target is currently unknown. No much larger clonotype is one base removed from it; base qualities were not supplied.

The sequencer was an Illumina NovaSeq 6000. cDNA libraries for TCRalpha and TCRbeta were prepared by 5'RACE using constant-segment primers, with sample barcodes and unique molecular identifiers added. Trizol reagent was used to extract RNA from every sample. Amplification of the libraries took two PCR steps, and the second step added a second sample barcode plus Illumina TruSeq adapters. The libraries were sequenced on an Illumina NovaSeq using 2 x 150 bp paired-end reads. In the paper's pipeline: The reads were demultiplexed and collapsed into UMI-guided consensus sequences using migec v1.2.7. With mixcr v2.1.11, UMI consensuses were aligned to TRA and TRB V and J templates and assembled into clonotypes. A clonotype was counted as expanded or contracted only when both edgeR and NoisET called the clonotype significant, with the noise models trained on biological replicates. For edgeR calls, a false discovery rate-adjusted p below 0.01 and a log2 fold-change threshold of 1 were applied. PCA with hierarchical clustering of max-normalized trajectories of the 1000 most abundant clonotypes was used as exploratory dynamics analysis. The CD4 or CD8 phenotype of responding clones was assigned using the separately sequenced CD4+ and CD8+ repertoires. TCRdb reanalyzed the raw reads on its own, using fastp at Q25 for trimming and MiXCR for clone calling, and kept in-frame beta chains. Each entry merges the rows of one CDR3 protein and shows their most common DNA and genes. TCRdb's processing, not the study's, gives the V and J calls here. The table for this sample lists approximately 250,000 distinct CDR3 sequences; approximately 16% of them were counted only once. Clones ranked in the top ten supply approximately 20% of the sample.

PBMCs were isolated by Ficoll-Paque density gradient centrifugation. The CDR3 starts with the cysteine, ends with the phenylalanine, and has 16 residues. Solely the CDR3 DNA is kept, with 48 bases framed from the first base. V is pared back by 0 bases and J by 1 base, with 13 bases lying between the germline termini. CDR1 and CDR2 are read off the germline V gene (reference sequence) as DFQATT and SNEGSKA. This clonotype originated in a man younger than 35 who had mild COVID-19 (a few samples of this study predate the infection). The sample titles of this study are shuffled in the database, so cell type and time point are left out; the donor was told from shared clones. The chain is assembled from TRBV20-1 and TRBJ1-5; no D gene call is confident. Sequencing was carried out using PBMCs or a T cell subset sorted from them (not recorded which). CDR3 region: CSARDTGSLSNQPQHF. DNA sequence: TGCAGTGCTAGAGATACCGGCAGCCTAAGCAATCAGCCCCAGCATTTT.